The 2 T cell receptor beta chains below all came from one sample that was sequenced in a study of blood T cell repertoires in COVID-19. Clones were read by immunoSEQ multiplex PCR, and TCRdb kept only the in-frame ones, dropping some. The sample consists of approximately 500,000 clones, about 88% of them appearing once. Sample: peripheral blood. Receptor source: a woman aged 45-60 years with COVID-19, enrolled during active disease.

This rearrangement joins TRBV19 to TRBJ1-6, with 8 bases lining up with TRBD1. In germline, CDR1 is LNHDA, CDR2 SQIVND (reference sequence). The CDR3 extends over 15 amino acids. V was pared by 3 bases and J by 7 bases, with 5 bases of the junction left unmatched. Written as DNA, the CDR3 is TGTGCCAGTAGTATGGTCCAGGGGGCAAATTCACCCCTCCACTTT. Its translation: CASSMVQGANSPLHF.

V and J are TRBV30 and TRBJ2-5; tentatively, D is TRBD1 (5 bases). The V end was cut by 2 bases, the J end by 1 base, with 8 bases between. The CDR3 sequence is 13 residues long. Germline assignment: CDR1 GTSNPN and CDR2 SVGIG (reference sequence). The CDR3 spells CAWSRTLQETQYF. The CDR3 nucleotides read TGTGCCTGGAGTCGGACACTCCAAGAGACCCAGTACTTC.